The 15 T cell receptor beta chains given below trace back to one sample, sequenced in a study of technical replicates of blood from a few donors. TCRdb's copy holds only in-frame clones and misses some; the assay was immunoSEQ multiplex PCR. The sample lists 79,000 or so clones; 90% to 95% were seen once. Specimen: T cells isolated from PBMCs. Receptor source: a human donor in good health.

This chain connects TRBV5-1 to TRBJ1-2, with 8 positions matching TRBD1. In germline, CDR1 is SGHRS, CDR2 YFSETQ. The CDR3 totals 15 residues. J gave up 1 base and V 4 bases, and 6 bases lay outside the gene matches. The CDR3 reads CASSKRTGINYGYTF. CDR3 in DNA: TGCGCCAGCAGCAAGCGGACAGGGATTAACTATGGCTACACCTTC. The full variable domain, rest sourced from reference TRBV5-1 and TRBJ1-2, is KAGVTQTPRYLIKTRGQQVTLSCSPISGHRSVSWYQQTPGQGLQFLFEYFSETQRNKGNFPGRFSGRQFSNSRSEMNVSTLELGDSALYLCASSKRTGINYGYTFGSGTRLTVV.

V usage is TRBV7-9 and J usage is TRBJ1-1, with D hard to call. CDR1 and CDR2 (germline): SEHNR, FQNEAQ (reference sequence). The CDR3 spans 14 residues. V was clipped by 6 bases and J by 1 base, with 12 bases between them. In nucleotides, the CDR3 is TGTGCCAGCAGAGCTTCAGGCACGAACACTGAAGCTTTCTTT. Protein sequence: CASRASGTNTEAFF.

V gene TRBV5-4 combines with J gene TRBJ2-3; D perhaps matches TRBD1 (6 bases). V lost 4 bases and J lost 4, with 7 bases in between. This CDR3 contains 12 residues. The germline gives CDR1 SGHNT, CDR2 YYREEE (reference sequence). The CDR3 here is CASSPGADTQYF. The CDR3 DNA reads TGTGCCAGCAGCCCAGGGGCAGATACGCAGTATTTT.

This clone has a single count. CDR3 sequence reads: CASSLTVRSGDKEKLFF. The CDR3 nucleotides read TGCGCCAGCAGCTTGACAGTTAGGTCGGGGGATAAGGAAAAACTGTTTTTT. V gene TRBV5-1 combines with J gene TRBJ1-4; possible D gene TRBD1, 5 bases. CDR3 length: 17 amino acids. The V end lost 1 base, the J end lost 8 bases, and 21 bases lay between the germline ends. The germline CDR1 and CDR2 sequences are SGHRS and YFSETQ. Looking up the rest from reference TRBV5-1 and TRBJ1-4 gives the full variable domain: KAGVTQTPRYLIKTRGQQVTLSCSPISGHRSVSWYQQTPGQGLQFLFEYFSETQRNKGNFPGRFSGRQFSNSRSEMNVSTLELGDSALYLCASSLTVRSGDKEKLFFGSGTQLSVL.

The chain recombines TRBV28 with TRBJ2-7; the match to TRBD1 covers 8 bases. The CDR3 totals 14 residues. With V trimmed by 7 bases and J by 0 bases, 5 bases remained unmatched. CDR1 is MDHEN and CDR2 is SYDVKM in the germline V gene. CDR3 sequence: CASTDRGSSYEQYF. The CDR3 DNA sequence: TGTGCCAGCACCGACAGGGGAAGCTCCTACGAGCAGTACTTC.

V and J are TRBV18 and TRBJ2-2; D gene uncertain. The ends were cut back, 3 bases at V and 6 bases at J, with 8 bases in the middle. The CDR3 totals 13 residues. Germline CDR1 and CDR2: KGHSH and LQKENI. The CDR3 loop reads CASSPRGSGELFF. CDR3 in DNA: TGTGCCAGCTCACCCAGAGGTTCCGGGGAGCTGTTTTTT.

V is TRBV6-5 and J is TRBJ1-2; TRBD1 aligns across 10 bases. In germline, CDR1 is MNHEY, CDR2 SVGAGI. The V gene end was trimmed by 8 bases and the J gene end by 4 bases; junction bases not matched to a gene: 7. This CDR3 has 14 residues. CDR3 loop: CASGRDRGTYGYTF. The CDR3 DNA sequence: TGTGCCAGCGGACGGGACAGGGGTACCTATGGCTACACCTTC.

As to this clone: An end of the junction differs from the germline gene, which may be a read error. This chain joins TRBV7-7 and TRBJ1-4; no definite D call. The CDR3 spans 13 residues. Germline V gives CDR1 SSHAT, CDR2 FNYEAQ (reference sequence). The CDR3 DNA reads TGTGCTAGCAGCTTAGTTTCCGGGGAAAAACTGTTTTTT. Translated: CASSLVSGEKLFF.

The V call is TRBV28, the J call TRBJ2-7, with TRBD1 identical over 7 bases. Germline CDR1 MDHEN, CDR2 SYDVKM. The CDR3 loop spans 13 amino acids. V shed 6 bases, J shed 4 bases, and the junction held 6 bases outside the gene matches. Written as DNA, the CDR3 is TGTGCCAGCAGCGACCCACAGGGGTACGAGCAGTACTTC. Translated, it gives CASSDPQGYEQYF.

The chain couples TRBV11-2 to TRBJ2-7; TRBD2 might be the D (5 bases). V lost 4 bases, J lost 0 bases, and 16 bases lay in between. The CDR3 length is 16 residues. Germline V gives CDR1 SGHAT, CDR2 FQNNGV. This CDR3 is CASSSRPGLRSYEQYF. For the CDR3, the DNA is TGTGCCAGCAGCTCACGCCCCGGACTGCGCTCCTACGAGCAGTACTTC.

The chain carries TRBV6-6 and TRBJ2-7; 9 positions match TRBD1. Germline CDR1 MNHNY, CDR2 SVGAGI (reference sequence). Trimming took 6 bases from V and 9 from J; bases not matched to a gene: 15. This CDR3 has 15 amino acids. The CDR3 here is CASREGTGKRGWQYF. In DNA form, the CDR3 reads TGTGCCAGCAGAGAGGGGACAGGGAAGAGGGGGTGGCAGTACTTC.

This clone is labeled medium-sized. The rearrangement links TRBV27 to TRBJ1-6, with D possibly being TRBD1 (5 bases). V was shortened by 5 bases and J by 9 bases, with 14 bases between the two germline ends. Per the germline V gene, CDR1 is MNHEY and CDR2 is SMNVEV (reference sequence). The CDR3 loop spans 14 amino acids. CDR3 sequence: CASSPTGVPSPLHF. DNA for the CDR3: TGTGCCAGCAGTCCCACAGGCGTTCCTTCACCCCTCCACTTT.

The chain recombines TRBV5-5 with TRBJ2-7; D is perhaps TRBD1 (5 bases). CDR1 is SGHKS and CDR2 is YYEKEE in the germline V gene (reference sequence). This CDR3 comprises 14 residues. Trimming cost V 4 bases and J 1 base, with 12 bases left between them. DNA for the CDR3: TGTGCCAGCAGCCCTCAGGGATGGTCCTACGAGCAGTACTTC. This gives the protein CASSPQGWSYEQYF.

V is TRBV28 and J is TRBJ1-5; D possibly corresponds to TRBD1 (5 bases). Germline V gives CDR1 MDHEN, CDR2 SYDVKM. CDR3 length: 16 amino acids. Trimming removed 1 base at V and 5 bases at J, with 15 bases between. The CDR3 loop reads CASSLYSGLPHQPQHF. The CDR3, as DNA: TGTGCCAGCAGTTTATACTCGGGACTGCCCCATCAGCCCCAGCATTTT.

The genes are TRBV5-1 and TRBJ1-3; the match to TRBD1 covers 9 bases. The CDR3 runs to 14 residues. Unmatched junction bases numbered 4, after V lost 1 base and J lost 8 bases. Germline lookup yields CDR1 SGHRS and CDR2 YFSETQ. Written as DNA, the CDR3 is TGCGCCAGCAGCTTGACAGGGGGCGCGGACACCATATATTTT. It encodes CASSLTGGADTIYF.